A single sample gave rise to the 11 T cell receptor beta chains below, sequenced in a study of cytomegalovirus exposure and HLA in healthy donors. Profiled with immunoSEQ multiplex PCR; TCRdb holds only in-frame clones, not every one. The sample has a few hundred thousand clones; roughly 90% are singletons. Material for sequencing was PBMCs. The receptors here all came from a woman aged 18-35 years in good health and CMV-seronegative.

The chain is built from TRBV25-1 and TRBJ2-1, with TRBD2 matching over 9 bases. Trimming removed 10 bases from V and 5 bases from J; junction bases left unmatched: 9. Germline assignment: CDR1 MGHDK and CDR2 SYGVNS. The length of the CDR3 is 14 residues. The chain's CDR3 is CATPQRGDHNEQFF. CDR3 sequence (DNA): TGTGCCACCCCTCAGCGGGGGGACCACAATGAGCAGTTCTTC.

This clone was counted only a few times. V gene TRBV27 combines with J gene TRBJ1-2; the D gene is possibly TRBD1 (5 bases). CDR3 size: 11 residues. The germline V gene has CDR1 MNHEY and CDR2 SMNVEV (reference sequence). Between the trimmed V and J ends, which lost 11 bases and 8 bases, there was a span of 15 bases. DNA for the CDR3: TGTGCCCTCCTAAGGGGCTGGGGCTACACCTTC. Encoded protein: CALLRGWGYTF.

V usage is TRBV5-6 and J usage is TRBJ1-5, with a tentative D call TRBD1 (5 bases). V lost 4 bases to trimming and J lost 3 bases, with 11 bases between them. This CDR3 has 14 residues. The germline V gene has CDR1 SGHDT and CDR2 YYEEEE. The CDR3 DNA reads as TGTGCCAGCAGCCAGCGGGGGTTCAATCAGCCCCAGCATTTT. Residues: CASSQRGFNQPQHF.

V usage is TRBV7-2 and J usage is TRBJ2-1; TRBD2 matches at 10 bases. From germline, CDR1 is SGHTA and CDR2 FQGNSA. The CDR3 totals 15 residues. J lost 10 bases, V lost 5 bases, and 11 bases had no gene match. The CDR3 region is CASSPNLAGAGEQFF. CDR3 nucleotides: TGTGCCAGCAGCCCCAACCTAGCGGGGGCCGGGGAGCAGTTCTTC.

The chain combines TRBV7-8 with TRBJ2-1; 9 bases align to TRBD1. J was trimmed by 15 bases and V by 5 bases; bases with no gene match: 14. Germline V gives CDR1 SGHVS, CDR2 FQNEAQ. This CDR3 comprises 14 residues. CDR3 loop: CASSTAATGGQRFF. In nucleotides, the CDR3 is TGTGCCAGCAGCACAGCCGCAACAGGGGGCCAGCGGTTCTTC.

The rearrangement uses TRBV2 and TRBJ2-5, with 7 bases matching TRBD2. Per germline, CDR1 SNHLY and CDR2 FYNNEI. V was clipped by 4 bases and J by 2 bases; unmatched bases: 10. The CDR3 sequence is 16 residues long. The CDR3 protein is CASSVGLGGGQETQYF. The CDR3 region has the DNA TGTGCCAGCAGTGTCGGGCTAGGCGGGGGTCAAGAGACCCAGTACTTC.

The chain employs TRBV5-6 and TRBJ2-7, with D unclear. Trimming cost V 1 base and J 4 bases, with 6 bases left between them. This CDR3 contains 12 residues. Germline assignment: CDR1 SGHDT and CDR2 YYEEEE. CDR3: CASSLYGYEQYV. DNA of the CDR3: TGTGCCAGCAGCTTGTACGGGTACGAGCAGTACGTC.

The rearrangement links TRBV11-1 to TRBJ2-2, with D maybe TRBD1 (6 bases). The CDR3 spans 15 residues. The V gene's germline CDR1 is SGHAT and CDR2 FQDESV (reference sequence). Trimming shortened V by 5 bases and J by 4 bases, and 14 bases separated the two germline ends. The chain's CDR3 is CASSPIDRSTGELFF. The CDR3 DNA follows: TGTGCCAGCAGCCCAATAGACAGGTCCACCGGGGAGCTGTTTTTT.

This chain uses TRBV4-3 with TRBJ1-4, with a weak D call TRBD1 (5 bases). Trimming shortened V by 3 bases and J by 1 base, and 12 bases separated the two germline ends. CDR1 is LGHNA, CDR2 YSLEER, per germline. The CDR3 is made up of 16 amino acids. The CDR3 loop reads CASSQLLRETNEKLFF. CDR3 DNA: TGCGCCAGCAGCCAGCTACTCAGGGAAACTAATGAAAAACTGTTTTTT.

The chain employs TRBV6-5 and TRBJ2-7; TRBD2 is a possible D gene (5 bases). The ends were cut back, 4 bases at V and 2 bases at J, with 12 bases in the middle. This CDR3 is built from 14 residues. Germline V gives CDR1 MNHEY, CDR2 SVGAGI. CDR3 loop: CASSWETRPYEQYF. The DNA of the CDR3 is TGTGCCAGCAGTTGGGAGACAAGACCCTACGAGCAGTACTTC.

The gene calls are TRBV18 and TRBJ2-7; 8 bases map to TRBD2. With V trimmed by 3 bases and J by 2 bases, 3 bases remained unmatched. The CDR3 runs to 14 residues. Germline-derived CDR1 and CDR2 are KGHSH and LQKENI. For the CDR3, the DNA is TGTGCCAGCTCACCGACCGGGGGGGCCTACGAGCAGTACTTC. This codes for CASSPTGGAYEQYF.